Listed below are T cell receptor beta chains from one sample, sequenced in a study of blood T cell repertoires in COVID-19. The assay was immunoSEQ multiplex PCR, and TCRdb's table has in-frame clones only and misses some. The sample carries some 45,000 clones, under 85% recorded once. Sequencing input: peripheral blood. Every receptor here comes from a woman older than 75 with acute or convalescent COVID-19. Both conserved end residues are part of each CDR3. The D gene is left open where the match is weak. Where a row states a size, it is once, few, many or the class of an expanded clone; other rows omit it.

size,J,V,D,DNA,CDR3
NA,TRBJ2-1,TRBV9,TRBD2,TGTGCCAGCAGCGCCTCCGGGACTAGCGTTTATGAGCAGTTCTTC,CASSASGTSVYEQFF
NA,TRBJ1-1,TRBV5-5,NA,TGTGCCAGCAGCTTACGCGGGACGACGACCACTGAAGCTTTCTTT,CASSLRGTTTTEAFF
NA,TRBJ2-1,TRBV7-8,TRBD2,TGTGCCAGCAGCTTCTTCGGGCTAGCGGGAGAACTGAATGAGCAGTTCTTC,CASSFFGLAGELNEQFF
NA,TRBJ2-7,TRBV27,TRBD2,TGTGCCAGCAGCCCGTTAGCGGGAGCAAAATACGAGCAGTACTTC,CASSPLAGAKYEQYF
NA,TRBJ2-5,TRBV14,TRBD2,TGTGCCAGCAGCCAAGACTTGAGCGGGAGGGTGCAAGAGACCCAGTACTTC,CASSQDLSGRVQETQYF
many,TRBJ2-1,TRBV4-1,TRBD2,TGCGCCAGCAGCCAAGAGCCCAGCGGGGGATACAATGAGCAGTTCTTC,CASSQEPSGGYNEQFF
NA,TRBJ2-3,TRBV6-6,NA,TGTGCCAGCAGCCAAGGGGGGACAGCTAGCACAGATACGCAGTATTTT,CASSQGGTASTDTQYF
NA,TRBJ2-3,TRBV24-1,TRBD2,TGTGCCACCAGTGATTCGGGACTAGCGGGCACAGATACGCAGTATTTT,CATSDSGLAGTDTQYF
NA,TRBJ2-7,TRBV28,TRBD1,TGTGCCAGCAGTGGGACAGGGGGCCCCTCCTACGAGCAGTACTTC,CASSGTGGPSYEQYF
NA,TRBJ2-3,TRBV11-3,TRBD1,TGTGCCAGCAGCACCAGACAGGGAAGTTCCACAGATACGCAGTATTTT,CASSTRQGSSTDTQYF
NA,TRBJ1-1,TRBV18,NA,TGTGCCAGCTCACCAAAGACAGGGAACACTGAAGCTTTCTTT,CASSPKTGNTEAFF